A single T cell receptor beta chain is shown here with its context. It has no known antigen specificity. Per-base quality was not reported, and no clone a single base away is much larger than it. From the germline V gene (reference sequence), CDR1 is LNHDA and CDR2 is SQIVND. The CDR3, cysteine through phenylalanine, is 13 amino acids long. The sequence is cut down to CDR3 DNA, 39 bases in frame from base 1. The V end loses 4 bases and the J end loses 5 bases, and a stretch of 12 bases separates them. Genomic DNA served as template for TCR beta VDJ combination and CDR3 sequence profiling. An Illumina HiSeq 2000 was used for TCR repertoire sequencing. Concerning the study's data processing: TRBV/TRBJ rearrangement plots, CDR3 size and DJ length profiles, and Simpson's diversity index were used to assess repertoires. Whichever DNA sequence was most abundant in the deep sequencing data was defined as the immunodominant clone. CDR3 amino acid sequences were screened for sharing across subjects and were compared with published repertoires and the VDJdb database. Using fastp trimming at Q25 and MiXCR clonotype assembly, TCRdb reanalyzed the public sequencing data and kept in-frame beta chains. Identical CDR3 protein sequences are pooled into one entry, listed with their most common genes and DNA. What appears here as the V and J calls and clone size reflects TCRdb's work, not the paper's. The sample has more than 200,000 distinct CDR3 sequences on record, roughly 50% of them singletons. The ten most abundant clones make up 20% of the sample.

Flow cytometry had shown CD8+CD57+ cell expansion in the patients selected for sequencing. Severe acquired aplastic anemia was diagnosed in all patients according to International Study of Aplastic Anemia and Agranulocytosis and Camitta criteria. No therapy had been received by the patients at the time of blood sampling. In this study, sorted CD4+ and CD8+ T cells from the blood of healthy subjects and of severe aplastic anemia patients had their TCR repertoires deep-sequenced. Patients were enrolled in the USA under clinicaltrials.gov protocols 00001620, 01623167, 00001397, 00071045, 00081523 and 00961064. Ficoll-Paque density gradient centrifugation was used to isolate peripheral blood mononuclear cells. Before DNA extraction, CD4+ and CD8+ T cells were sorted by FACS or by magnetic beads. The sample originates from a study of CD8+CD57+ T cells in acquired aplastic anemia (dated by TCRdb to between 2018 and 2020). For the study in its entirety: Extracted DNA from sorted CD4+ and CD8+ cells averaged around 2.9 ug, ranging from about 0.17 to 27.4 ug. A CD8+CD57+ expansion meant a frequency higher than the mean frequency seen in healthy subjects. Broader findings and caveats from the paper: Twenty-nine CD8+ CDR3 sequences were shared between patients and controls but appeared highly expressed in patients and within their immunodominant clones. Patients and healthy controls showed no significant difference in CD8+ Simpson's diversity (P=0.060).

The receptor was isolated from a human donor with aplastic anemia. The sequencing sample was made of sorted CD4+, CD8+, or CD8+CD57+ T cells (not recorded which) from PBMCs. The V and J segments used are TRBV19 and TRBJ2-7; a weak D assignment points to TRBD2 (5 bases agree). CDR3 protein: CASSTGTENEQYF. The nucleotides are TGTGCCAGTAGTACGGGAACCGAGAACGAGCAGTACTTC.